This T cell receptor beta chain was identified during a study of T-cell reconstitution after alpha-beta-depleted transplantation in children. The CDR3 has 16 amino acids. Germline CDR1 is KGHSH and CDR2 is LQKENI. Between the trimmed V and J ends, which lost 4 bases and 2 bases, there was a span of 16 bases. Researchers prepared the TCRbeta library using unique molecular identifiers, the study reports. TCRdb processed the PCR reads anew with MiXCR; each CDR3 protein has one entry. The sample includes some 840,000 distinct CDR3 sequences, around 17% of them seen just once. Study-level results: A year had passed since transplant, and T-cell counts and diversity by then came mostly from newly produced T cells. Day-60 TCRbeta diversity that was high in some patients was derived from surviving recipient T cells and thymic progenitors. Expanded graft clones, several hundred of them, were reportedly the source of alpha-beta T cells about two months after transplant.

This clonotype has more than one count but fewer than ten. Its antigen is currently unknown. The chain employs TRBV18 and TRBJ2-3; no definite D call. Sequencing used PBMCs, mostly from graft donor cells, obtained 360 days after TCRalphabeta/CD19-depleted stem cell transplant. This TCR was sampled from a male patient under 18 who had a stem cell transplant for acute lymphoblastic leukemia, so the T cells may come from the graft donor. The CDR3 loop is CASSRPVQVLTDTQYF. CDR3 DNA: TGTGCCAGCTCACGTCCGGTGCAGGTCCTCACAGATACGCAGTATTTT.